Each of the 29 T cell receptor beta chains below was sequenced from the same sample in a study of blood T cell repertoires in COVID-19. Measured with immunoSEQ multiplex PCR; TCRdb has only the in-frame clones, and not every one. The sample lists over 60,000 clones; 80% were seen once. The sequenced sample consisted of peripheral blood. These receptors came from a human donor in a cohort sampled during active COVID-19.

J is TRBJ1-1 and V is TRBV6-5; 7 bases are shared with TRBD1. The germline CDR1 and CDR2 sequences are MNHEY and SVGAGI. The CDR3 totals 13 residues. V shed 6 bases, J shed 5 bases, and the junction held 6 bases outside the gene matches. CDR3 amino acids: CASSRPGGTEAFF. The CDR3 DNA reads TGTGCCAGCAGCCGTCCAGGGGGGACTGAAGCTTTCTTT.

V gene TRBV5-6 combines with J gene TRBJ1-2; TRBD1 might be the D (5 bases). The CDR3 has 15 residues. CDR1 and CDR2 (germline): SGHDT, YYEEEE. V was shortened by 3 bases and J by 4 bases, with 16 bases between the two germline ends. CDR3 residues: CASSYPDSTAYGYTF. CDR3 coding DNA: TGTGCCAGCAGCTACCCCGACAGTACAGCCTATGGCTACACCTTC.

This clone was counted a few times. This chain joins TRBV27 and TRBJ1-1; D is ambiguous. Germline V lookup: CDR1 MNHEY, CDR2 SMNVEV (reference sequence). V gave up 7 bases and J gave up 5 bases, with 5 bases separating them. The CDR3 has 10 amino acids. CDR3 nucleotide sequence: TGTGCCAGCACCCCAACTGAAGCTTTCTTT. Encoded protein: CASTPTEAFF.

The chain is built from TRBV18 and TRBJ2-6; 7 nucleotides agree with TRBD1. Germline-derived CDR1 and CDR2 are KGHSH and LQKENI. J was trimmed by 0 bases and V by 10 bases; bases with no gene match: 9. The CDR3 spans 16 residues. The CDR3 nucleotides read TGTGCCACTACAGGGGACAGACTCTCTGGGGCCAACGTCCTGACTTTC. Its translation: CATTGDRLSGANVLTF.

The chain recombines TRBV7-2 with TRBJ2-7, with TRBD2 as a possible D gene (6 bases). CDR1 and CDR2 (germline): SGHTA, FQGNSA. V lost 3 bases and J 4 bases, leaving 16 bases between the germline ends. The CDR3 spans 15 residues. The CDR3 DNA reads as TGTGCCAGCAGCTTCAGTAGGGGAGGTTGGTACGAGCAGTACTTC. It encodes CASSFSRGGWYEQYF.

The chain couples TRBV27 to TRBJ2-1; 10 nucleotides line up with TRBD2. Trimming took 6 bases from V and 0 from J; bases not matched to a gene: 8. From germline, CDR1 is MNHEY and CDR2 SMNVEV (reference sequence). There are 17 residues in the CDR3. CDR3 sequence reads: CASSPRSSGSSYNEQFF. In DNA form, the CDR3 reads TGTGCCAGCAGCCCTAGGTCTAGCGGGAGCTCCTACAATGAGCAGTTCTTC.

The chain employs TRBV4-2 and TRBJ2-7; 12 nucleotides agree with TRBD2. Germline lookup yields CDR1 LGHNA and CDR2 YNFKEQ. V lost 3 bases and J lost 2; bases outside the gene matches: 5. The CDR3 consists of 16 residues. The chain's CDR3 is CASSHPRTSGTYEQYF. CDR3 bases: TGTGCCAGCAGCCACCCCCGGACTAGCGGGACCTACGAGCAGTACTTC.

This clone has a handful of counts. The V call is TRBV7-8, the J call TRBJ1-2; no definite D call. Germline lookup yields CDR1 SGHVS and CDR2 FQNEAQ. The V gene lost 0 bases and the J gene lost 3 bases, with 8 bases spanning the gap. The CDR3 totals 14 residues. The CDR3 reads CASSLAGQDYGYTF. Written as DNA, the CDR3 is TGTGCCAGCAGCTTAGCCGGTCAGGACTATGGCTACACCTTC.

The genes are TRBV28 and TRBJ2-7; no firm D call. This CDR3 has 13 amino acids. V was trimmed by 5 bases and J by 7 bases, leaving 15 bases between them. Germline V gives CDR1 MDHEN, CDR2 SYDVKM. The CDR3 region has the DNA TGTGCCAGCAGTCTCAGGATATCTCTTGAGCAGTACTTC. It translates to CASSLRISLEQYF. Filled out from reference TRBV28 and TRBJ2-7, the complete variable domain reads DVKVTQSSRYLVKRTGEKVFLECVQDMDHENMFWYRQDPGLGLRLIYFSYDVKMKEKGDIPEGYSVSREKKERFSLILESASTNQTSMYLCASSLRISLEQYFGPGTRLTVT.

The CDR3 is CASSPEGQGSYEQYF. CDR3 nucleotides: TGTGCCAGCAGCCCCGAGGGACAGGGCTCCTACGAGCAGTACTTC. The gene calls are TRBV9 and TRBJ2-7; the match to TRBD1 covers 9 bases. Trimming at V came to 4 bases and at J to 0 bases, leaving 5 bases not matched to a gene. The germline V gene encodes CDR1 SGDLS and CDR2 YYNGEE. This CDR3 contains 15 residues.

This clone was picked up a small number of times. The chain uses TRBV9 and TRBJ2-2; tentatively, D is TRBD1 (6 bases). The CDR3 loop spans 13 amino acids. Germline CDR1 is SGDLS and CDR2 is YYNGEE. The germline V and J ends were trimmed by 0 bases and 9 bases, with 9 bases remaining between them. The CDR3 spells CASSVEQGRELFF. CDR3 coding DNA: TGTGCCAGCAGCGTAGAACAGGGAAGGGAGCTGTTTTTT.

This clone was seen a few times. The chain is built from TRBV7-8 and TRBJ2-7; 11 bases are a match to TRBD1. V was pared by 1 base and J by 6 bases, with 5 bases of the junction left unmatched. The CDR3 runs to 15 residues. The germline V gene encodes CDR1 SGHVS and CDR2 FQNEAQ. CDR3 amino acids: CASSLGTGGAGEQYF. The CDR3 coding sequence is TGTGCCAGCAGCTTAGGGACAGGGGGCGCGGGCGAGCAGTACTTC.

The J gene is TRBJ2-5, the V gene TRBV9; D is possibly TRBD1 (6 bases). V shed 2 bases and J shed 2 bases, with 13 bases lying between them. The CDR3 contains 15 residues. Germline CDR1 and CDR2: SGDLS and YYNGEE. The CDR3 is CASSVSGTPQETQYF. CDR3 DNA sequence: TGTGCCAGCAGCGTCTCCGGGACACCACAAGAGACCCAGTACTTC.

A single count supports this clone. This rearrangement joins TRBV11-2 to TRBJ2-3, with 10 bases fitting TRBD2. The CDR3 has 15 amino acids. Trimming took 5 bases from V and 4 from J; bases not matched to a gene: 6. The V gene's germline CDR1 is SGHAT and CDR2 FQNNGV. The chain's CDR3 is CASSLQAGGSDTQYF. For the CDR3, the DNA is TGTGCCAGCAGCCTCCAAGCGGGAGGGTCAGATACGCAGTATTTT.

The J gene is TRBJ2-3, the V gene TRBV5-1, with 10 bases aligning to TRBD2. Germline V gene data show CDR1 as SGHRS and CDR2 as YFSETQ. The CDR3 sequence is 15 residues long. The junction had 5 bases not matched to a gene; V was cut back by 3 bases and J by 4 bases. CDR3 in amino acids: CASSWLAGASDTQYF. In DNA, the CDR3 is TGCGCCAGCAGCTGGCTAGCGGGAGCTTCAGATACGCAGTATTTT.

The rearrangement uses TRBV6-5 and TRBJ1-3; D ambiguous. The germline V gene has CDR1 MNHEY and CDR2 SVGAGI. V was trimmed by 2 bases and J by 0 bases, leaving 8 bases between them. This CDR3 has 15 amino acids. CDR3 in DNA: TGTGCCAGCAGTTACGGAGTTCGCTCTGGAAACACCATATATTTT. The encoded protein is CASSYGVRSGNTIYF.

This sequence joins TRBV25-1 and TRBJ1-2; D call uncertain. V was shortened by 3 bases and J by 0 bases, with 5 bases between the two germline ends. The CDR3 covers 13 residues. Germline V gene sequence: CDR1 MGHDK, CDR2 SYGVNS. Written as DNA, the CDR3 is TGTGCCAGCAGTGAGAGGACTAACTATGGCTACACCTTC. As protein: CASSERTNYGYTF.

This chain connects TRBV4-3 to TRBJ2-7; D remains unclear. This CDR3 comprises 14 residues. Germline lookup yields CDR1 LGHNA and CDR2 YSLEER. Trimming stripped 0 bases from V and 0 bases from J, with 6 bases between. CDR3 amino acids: CASSQDLSSYEQYF. The CDR3 nucleotides read TGCGCCAGCAGCCAAGATTTGAGCTCCTACGAGCAGTACTTC.

The chain combines TRBV30 with TRBJ2-3; 8 bases fit TRBD1. This CDR3 has 14 residues. Trimming cost V 2 bases and J 5 bases; bases outside gene matches: 6. Germline assignment: CDR1 GTSNPN and CDR2 SVGIG (reference sequence). CDR3 DNA: TGTGCCTGGAGTAGGGGACAGGAACGAGATACGCAGTATTTT. Protein: CAWSRGQERDTQYF.

The chain couples TRBV19 to TRBJ1-2; D unclear. CDR1 and CDR2 (germline): LNHDA, SQIVND (reference sequence). With 4 bases removed from V and 0 bases from J, the gap between germline ends came to 9 bases. CDR3 length: 14 residues. The CDR3: CASSTGQPNYGYTF. CDR3 nucleotides: TGTGCCAGTAGTACAGGTCAACCTAACTATGGCTACACCTTC. Full variable domain (rest looked up from reference TRBV19 and TRBJ1-2): DGGITQSPKYLFRKEGQNVTLSCEQNLNHDAMYWYRQDPGQGLRLIYYSQIVNDFQKGDIAEGYSVSREKKESFPLTVTSAQKNPTAFYLCASSTGQPNYGYTFGSGTRLTVV.

In its sample, this clone was seen once. The chain carries TRBV24-1 and TRBJ2-3, with TRBD2 matching over 10 bases. The CDR3 is made up of 15 amino acids. Germline V lookup: CDR1 KGHDR, CDR2 SFDVKD. The trim removed 2 bases at V and 4 bases at J, leaving 2 bases unmatched. The DNA of the CDR3 is TGTGCCACCAGTGATTCTAGCGGGAGACCAGATACGCAGTATTTT. Its translation: CATSDSSGRPDTQYF.

The V call is TRBV6-6, the J call TRBJ2-5, with no clear D. The germline V gene has CDR1 MNHNY and CDR2 SVGAGI (reference sequence). Trimming stripped 11 bases from V and 1 base from J, with 14 bases between. This CDR3 spans 13 amino acids. CDR3 nucleotides: TGTGCCTCTGAGCGAGGATTCCAAGAGACCCAGTACTTC. Translation: CASERGFQETQYF.

The chain uses TRBV19 and TRBJ1-5, with a weak D call TRBD1 (5 bases). Germline V gene lookup returns CDR1 LNHDA and CDR2 SQIVND (reference sequence). CDR3 length: 14 amino acids. The V end lost 6 bases, the J end lost 11 bases, and 20 bases lay between the germline ends. The CDR3 loop reads CASSPGPAGVAQHF. CDR3 nucleotides: TGTGCCAGTAGCCCCGGGCCAGCGGGGGTGGCCCAGCATTTT.

The chain has TRBV7-2 and TRBJ2-3, with D perhaps TRBD1 (5 bases). Trimming took 5 bases from V and 3 from J, leaving 9 bases between them. The germline V gene encodes CDR1 SGHTA and CDR2 FQGNSA. This CDR3 comprises 13 residues. CDR3 sequence: CASSDSFTDTQYF. As DNA, the CDR3 is TGTGCCAGCAGCGACAGTTTTACAGATACGCAGTATTTT. Combining the CDR3 with reference TRBV7-2 and TRBJ2-3 gives the whole variable domain GAGVSQSPSNKVTEKGKDVELRCDPISGHTALYWYRQSLGQGLEFLIYFQGNSAPDKSGLPSDRFSAERTGGSVSTLTIQRTQQEDSAVYLCASSDSFTDTQYFGPGTRLTVL.

V usage is TRBV5-4 and J usage is TRBJ2-3; 8 bases fit TRBD2. Germline CDR1 reads SGHNT; CDR2 reads YYREEE (reference sequence). Unmatched junction bases numbered 15, after V lost 4 bases and J lost 8 bases. The CDR3 covers 16 residues. CDR3 sequence reads: CASSAIQAGDRGTQYF. The DNA for the CDR3 is TGTGCCAGCAGCGCGATTCAAGCGGGAGACCGGGGTACGCAGTATTTT.

This clone appeared a few times. The V gene is TRBV7-8, the J gene TRBJ2-7, with 7 bases identical to TRBD2. CDR3 length: 16 amino acids. Germline assignment: CDR1 SGHVS and CDR2 FQNEAQ. The V gene end was trimmed by 4 bases and the J gene end by 3 bases; junction bases not matched to a gene: 12. CDR3 sequence: CASSSPLAEAGYEQYF. The CDR3 DNA sequence: TGTGCCAGCAGCTCCCCCCTAGCGGAGGCGGGCTACGAGCAGTACTTC.

This chain connects TRBV7-2 to TRBJ1-1; 9 bases match TRBD1. This CDR3 has 14 amino acids. Germline V gives CDR1 SGHTA, CDR2 FQGNSA. Losses at the gene ends were 5 bases for V and 4 bases for J; bases not matched to a gene: 5. CDR3 sequence reads: CASSPRQGGTEAFF. Written as DNA, the CDR3 is TGTGCCAGCAGCCCCCGACAGGGGGGCACTGAAGCTTTCTTT.

This clone has only one observation. V gene TRBV5-6 combines with J gene TRBJ2-7, with D unclear. This CDR3 has 14 amino acids. V shed 0 bases and J shed 2 bases, with 9 bases lying between them. The germline CDR1 and CDR2 sequences are SGHDT and YYEEEE. The CDR3 DNA sequence: TGTGCCAGCAGCTTGGCCCGATCGGCCTACGAGCAGTACTTC. This codes for CASSLARSAYEQYF.

The chain has TRBV6-2 or TRBV6-3 and TRBJ2-3, with 7 bases matching TRBD2. This CDR3 is 17 amino acids long. Germline CDR1 is MNHEY and CDR2 is SVGEGT. V lost 2 bases, J lost 2 bases, and 10 bases stayed unmatched. Here the CDR3 reads CASSYRLLAVSTDTQYF. The CDR3 nucleotides read TGTGCCAGCAGTTACCGTCTGCTAGCGGTTTCCACAGATACGCAGTATTTT.